The 21 T cell receptor beta chains below were found in one sample sequenced in a study of T-cell reconstitution after alpha-beta-depleted transplantation in children. The authors prepared the TCRbeta library with unique molecular identifiers. From the PCR reads, TCRdb called clonotypes with MiXCR, one entry per CDR3 protein. The table lists almost 500,000 distinct CDR3 sequences, approximately 12% of them singletons. The sample here was PBMCs from the stem cell graft donor, taken from the stem cell graft. All receptors come from a human donor who donated a stem cell graft to a child with combined immunodeficiency.

This clonotype was counted only a few times. This chain joins TRBV2 and TRBJ2-1; TRBD2 aligns across 8 bases. Germline V gene sequence: CDR1 SNHLY, CDR2 FYNNEI. The CDR3 runs to 17 residues. With 4 bases clipped from V and 8 bases from J, the junction kept 16 bases outside the gene matches. The CDR3 reads CASSVFPISGAFYEQFF. CDR3 in DNA: TGTGCCAGCAGTGTCTTCCCGATTAGCGGGGCATTCTATGAGCAGTTCTTC.

This clonotype showed up many times. The CDR3 sequence: CASSRGGGKNEQFF. The DNA of the CDR3 is TGCGCCAGCAGTAGGGGCGGGGGAAAAAATGAGCAGTTCTTC. The rearrangement links TRBV5-1 to TRBJ2-1; TRBD2 matches at 7 bases. Per germline, CDR1 SGHRS and CDR2 YFSETQ. V shed 5 bases and J 7 bases; nucleotides not matched to a gene: 9. The CDR3 has 14 residues.

The chain combines TRBV12-3 or TRBV12-4 with TRBJ2-1; D is perhaps TRBD1 or TRBD2 (6 bases each). V lost 6 bases to trimming and J lost 3 bases, with 15 bases between them. There are 15 residues in the CDR3. DNA for the CDR3: TGTGCCAGCAGGGAATCGGGGGCGGACTACAATGAGCAGTTCTTC. It encodes CASRESGADYNEQFF.

The chain is built from TRBV24-1 and TRBJ2-5, with TRBD2 identical over 7 bases. J lost 7 bases, V lost 3 bases, and 10 bases had no gene match. This CDR3 has 15 residues. Germline CDR1 KGHDR, CDR2 SFDVKD. This chain's CDR3 is CATSDGDLPGGTQYF. CDR3 nucleotides: TGTGCCACCAGTGATGGGGACCTCCCGGGAGGGACCCAGTACTTC.

Comment on this clonotype: This may arise from a read error, as a much more abundant clone is one base away. The genes are TRBV15 and TRBJ2-1; TRBD1 agrees at 7 bases. Germline assignment: CDR1 LNHNV and CDR2 YYDKDF (reference sequence). The CDR3 length is 15 residues. V dropped 7 bases and J dropped 7; count of bases not matched to a gene: 13. As DNA, the CDR3 is TGTGCCACCACCAGGACCCGGGACAGACGAAATGAGCAGTTCTTC. This translates into CATTRTRDRRNEQFF.

The sample holds a few counts of this clonotype. V gene TRBV24-1 combines with J gene TRBJ2-1, with 9 bases aligning to TRBD1. The CDR3 length is 15 residues. Germline V CDR1 and CDR2: KGHDR, SFDVKD. V trimming: 4 bases; J trimming: 7 bases; junction bases outside the gene matches: 7. CDR3 in amino acids: CATSDPGTGWNEQFF. As DNA, the CDR3 is TGTGCCACCAGTGACCCCGGGACAGGGTGGAATGAGCAGTTCTTC.

This clonotype showed up many times. The CDR3 sequence: CASSVGGRNEQFF. CDR3 in DNA: TGTGCCAGCAGCGTCGGGGGGCGCAATGAGCAGTTCTTC. V usage is TRBV9 and J usage is TRBJ2-1, with a tentative D call TRBD2 (7 bases). The CDR3 consists of 13 residues. Germline CDR1 and CDR2: SGDLS and YYNGEE. Trimming removed 2 bases from V and 6 bases from J, with 9 bases in between.

About this clonotype: Compared with germline, one end of the junction differs, possibly owing to a read error. The V gene is TRBV7-7, the J gene TRBJ2-5, with 7 bases aligning to TRBD1. The CDR3 has 15 amino acids. The germline CDR1 and CDR2 sequences are SSHAT and FNYEAQ (reference sequence). The CDR3: CASSPGGLYSETQYF. The DNA for the CDR3 is TGTGCTAGCAGCCCAGGGGGTCTGTACTCTGAGACCCAGTACTTC. Full variable domain (outside the CDR3, taken from reference TRBV7-7 and TRBJ2-5): GAGVSQSPRYKVTKRGQDVTLRCDPISSHATLYWYQQALGQGPEFLTYFNYEAQPDKSGLPSDRFSAERPEGSISTLTIQRTEQRDSAMYRCASSPGGLYSETQYFGPGTRLLVL.

A note on this clonotype: The conserved closing phenylalanine or tryptophan is absent in this CDR3, likely reflecting a read error. The V call is TRBV20-1, the J call TRBJ1-1; possibly TRBD1 for D (6 bases). Trimming cost V 7 bases and J 9 bases, with 12 bases left between them. The CDR3 sequence is 10 residues long. The germline gives CDR1 DFQATT, CDR2 SNEGSKA (reference sequence). CDR3 in DNA: TGCAGTGGTCACAGGGATAAAGCTTTCTAT. Its protein is CSGHRDKAFY.

This clonotype has only a few counts. The gene calls are TRBV7-2 and TRBJ1-5, with D hard to call. Trimming stripped 5 bases from V and 8 bases from J, with 19 bases between. CDR1 and CDR2 from the germline V gene are SGHTA and FQGNSA. The CDR3 has 15 amino acids. The CDR3 region has the DNA TGTGCCAGCAGCCTCGGAGGTACAGCAAAGGAGCCCCAGCATTTT. This sequence encodes CASSLGGTAKEPQHF.

The chain links TRBV27 to TRBJ2-1, with unresolved D. The CDR3 has 16 residues. V lost 0 bases to trimming and J lost 2 bases, with 11 bases between them. Germline V gives CDR1 MNHEY, CDR2 SMNVEV (reference sequence). CDR3 in DNA: TGTGCCAGCAGTTTATCGACTCCACCAACCTACAATGAGCAGTTCTTC. It encodes CASSLSTPPTYNEQFF.

The chain combines TRBV30 with TRBJ2-4; D not resolved. V was pared by 0 bases and J by 0 bases, with 12 bases between. The CDR3 spans 16 residues. CDR1 and CDR2 from the germline V gene are GTSNPN and SVGIG (reference sequence). This chain's CDR3 is CAWSVRQELAKNIQYF. The CDR3 DNA follows: TGTGCCTGGAGTGTGCGACAAGAACTAGCCAAAAACATTCAGTACTTC.

In regard to this clonotype: Because the CDR3's place on the DNA is in doubt, the DNA is left out and the CDR3 is given as listed by TCRdb. J is TRBJ2-3 and V is TRBV6-2 or TRBV6-3; the table's D gene call, TRBD2, was not cross checked with the DNA. Germline V gene lookup returns CDR1 MNHEY and CDR2 SVGEGT. The CDR3 is 16 amino acids long, termini counted. The CDR3 sequence is CASSSSGLAGVGTQYF.

This clonotype was observed a single time. The CDR3 sequence is CATSPQGSHEQYF. CDR3 DNA sequence: TGTGCCACCAGTCCTCAGGGGTCCCACGAGCAGTACTTC. The genes are TRBV24-1 and TRBJ2-7; possibly TRBD1 for D (6 bases). The V end lost 6 bases, the J end lost 5 bases, and 13 bases lay between the germline ends. Germline lookup yields CDR1 KGHDR and CDR2 SFDVKD. The CDR3 has 13 amino acids.

The chain combines TRBV20-1 with TRBJ1-1, with D possibly matching TRBD1 (5 bases). Looked up from germline, CDR1 is DFQATT and CDR2 is SNEGSKA (reference sequence). Deletions cut 6 bases from V and 3 bases from J, with 14 bases between. The CDR3 consists of 13 residues. The CDR3 DNA follows: TGCAGTGCCACGGGGCCCCCGGACACTGAAGCTTTCTTT. Translated, it gives CSATGPPDTEAFF.

In this sample, this clonotype turned up once. The chain is built from TRBV9 and TRBJ1-3; 7 bases fit TRBD1. The germline V gene encodes CDR1 SGDLS and CDR2 YYNGEE. Unmatched junction bases numbered 4, after V lost 4 bases and J lost 3 bases. There are 14 residues in the CDR3. CDR3 protein: CASSPWDSGNTIYF. CDR3 nucleotides: TGTGCCAGCAGCCCCTGGGACAGTGGAAACACCATATATTTT.

This clonotype was counted between two and nine times. This sequence joins TRBV11-3 and TRBJ2-5, with D unclear. CDR1 and CDR2 from the germline V gene are SGHNT and YENEEA. This CDR3 comprises 14 residues. The germline V and J ends were trimmed by 1 base and 3 bases, with 9 bases remaining between them. CDR3 in DNA: TGTGCCAGCAGCTTAGGAGTAGAAGAAGAGACCCAGTACTTC. It specifies CASSLGVEEETQYF.

This clonotype was counted a few times. This sequence joins TRBV24-1 and TRBJ1-5; maybe TRBD1 (5 bases). V was shortened by 3 bases and J by 4 bases, with 9 bases between the two germline ends. Germline V lookup: CDR1 KGHDR, CDR2 SFDVKD. The CDR3 covers 14 residues. CDR3 nucleotides: TGTGCCACCAGTGATAGGGGAGAGAATCAGCCCCAGCATTTT. Protein sequence: CATSDRGENQPQHF.

Many counts were recorded for this clonotype. The chain employs TRBV4-3 and TRBJ2-1, with D tentatively TRBD1 (6 bases). Germline V gene sequence: CDR1 LGHNA, CDR2 YSLEER. CDR3 length: 13 amino acids. Trimming removed 3 bases from V and 11 bases from J, with 14 bases in between. The CDR3 region has the DNA TGCGCCAGCAGCCAGAACAGGGACCCAAAGCAGTTCTTC. Protein: CASSQNRDPKQFF.

CDR3 in amino acids: CASSPQGAQGTDTQYF. CDR3 sequence (DNA): TGTGCCAGCAGCCCTCAGGGGGCGCAGGGCACAGATACGCAGTATTTT. V gene TRBV6-2 or TRBV6-3 combines with J gene TRBJ2-3, with TRBD1 matching over 8 bases. V was pared by 6 bases and J by 1 base, with 9 bases of the junction left unmatched. The CDR3 has 16 residues. CDR1 and CDR2 (germline): MNHEY, SVGEGT.

This chain joins TRBV24-1 and TRBJ2-5; no firm D call. This CDR3 region has 13 residues. V lost 3 bases and J lost 2, with 6 bases in between. Germline CDR1 is KGHDR and CDR2 is SFDVKD. CDR3 DNA: TGTGCCACCAGTGATCACACTCAAGAGACCCAGTACTTC. Its protein is CATSDHTQETQYF.